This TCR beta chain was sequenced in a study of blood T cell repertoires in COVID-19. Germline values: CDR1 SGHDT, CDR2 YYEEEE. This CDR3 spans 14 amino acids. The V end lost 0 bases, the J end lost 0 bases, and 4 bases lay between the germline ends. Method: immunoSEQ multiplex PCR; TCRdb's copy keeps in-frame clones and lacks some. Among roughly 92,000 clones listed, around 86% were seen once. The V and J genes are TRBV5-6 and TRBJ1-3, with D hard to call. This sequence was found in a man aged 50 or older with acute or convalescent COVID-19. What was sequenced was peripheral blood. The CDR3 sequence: CASSLGLSGNTIYF. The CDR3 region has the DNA TGTGCCAGCAGCTTGGGACTCTCTGGAAACACCATATATTTT. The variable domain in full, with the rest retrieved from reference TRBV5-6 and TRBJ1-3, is DAGVTQSPTHLIKTRGQQVTLRCSPKSGHDTVSWYQQALGQGPQFIFQYYEEEERQRGNFPDRFSGHQFPNYSSELNVNALLLGDSALYLCASSLGLSGNTIYFGEGSWLTVV.